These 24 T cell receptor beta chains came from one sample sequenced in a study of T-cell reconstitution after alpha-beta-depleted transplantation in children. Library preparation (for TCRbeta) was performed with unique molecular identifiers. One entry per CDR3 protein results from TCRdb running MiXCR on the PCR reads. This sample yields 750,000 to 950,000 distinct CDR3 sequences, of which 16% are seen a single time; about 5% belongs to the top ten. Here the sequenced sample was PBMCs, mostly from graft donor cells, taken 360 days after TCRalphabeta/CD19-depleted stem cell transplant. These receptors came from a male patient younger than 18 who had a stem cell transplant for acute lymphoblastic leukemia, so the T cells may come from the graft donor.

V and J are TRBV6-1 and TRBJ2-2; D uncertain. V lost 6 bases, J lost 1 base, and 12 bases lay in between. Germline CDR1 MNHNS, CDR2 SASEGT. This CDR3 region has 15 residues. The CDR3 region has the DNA TGTGCCAGCAGCCCTGTTGTGGGGAACACCGGGGAGCTGTTTTTT. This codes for CASSPVVGNTGELFF.

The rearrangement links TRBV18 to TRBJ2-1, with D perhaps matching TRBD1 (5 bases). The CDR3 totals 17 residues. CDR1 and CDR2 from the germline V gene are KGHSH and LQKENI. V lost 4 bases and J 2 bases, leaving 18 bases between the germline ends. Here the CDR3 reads CASSLISTRVTYNEQFF. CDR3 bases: TGTGCCAGCTCACTTATTTCCACCAGGGTCACCTACAATGAGCAGTTCTTC.

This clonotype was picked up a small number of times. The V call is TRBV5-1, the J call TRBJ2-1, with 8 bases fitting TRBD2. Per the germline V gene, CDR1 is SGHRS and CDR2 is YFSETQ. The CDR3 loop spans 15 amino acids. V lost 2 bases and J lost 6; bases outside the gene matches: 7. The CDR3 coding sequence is TGCGCCAGCAGCTTACAGCGGGAGATCGGCAATGAGCAGTTCTTC. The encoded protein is CASSLQREIGNEQFF.

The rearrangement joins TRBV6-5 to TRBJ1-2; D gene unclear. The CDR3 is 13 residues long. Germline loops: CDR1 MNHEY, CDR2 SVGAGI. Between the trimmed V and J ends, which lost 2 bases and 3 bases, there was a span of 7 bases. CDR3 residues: CASSYVSDYGYTF. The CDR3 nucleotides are TGTGCCAGCAGTTACGTGAGCGACTATGGCTACACCTTC.

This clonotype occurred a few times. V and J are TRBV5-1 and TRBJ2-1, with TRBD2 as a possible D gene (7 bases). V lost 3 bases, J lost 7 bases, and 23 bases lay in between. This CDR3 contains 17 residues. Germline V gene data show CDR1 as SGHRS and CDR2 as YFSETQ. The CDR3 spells CASSWGGTGAQKNEQFF. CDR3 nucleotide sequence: TGCGCCAGCAGCTGGGGGGGGACGGGGGCGCAGAAAAATGAGCAGTTCTTC. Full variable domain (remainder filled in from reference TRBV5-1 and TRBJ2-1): KAGVTQTPRYLIKTRGQQVTLSCSPISGHRSVSWYQQTPGQGLQFLFEYFSETQRNKGNFPGRFSGRQFSNSRSEMNVSTLELGDSALYLCASSWGGTGAQKNEQFFGPGTRLTVL.

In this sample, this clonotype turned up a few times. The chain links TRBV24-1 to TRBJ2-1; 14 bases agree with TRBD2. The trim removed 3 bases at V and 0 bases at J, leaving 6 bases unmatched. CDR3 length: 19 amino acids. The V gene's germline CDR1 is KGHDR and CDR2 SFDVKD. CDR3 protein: CATSDGPGTSGSSYNEQFF. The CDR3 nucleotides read TGTGCCACCAGTGATGGGCCCGGGACTAGCGGGAGCTCCTACAATGAGCAGTTCTTC.

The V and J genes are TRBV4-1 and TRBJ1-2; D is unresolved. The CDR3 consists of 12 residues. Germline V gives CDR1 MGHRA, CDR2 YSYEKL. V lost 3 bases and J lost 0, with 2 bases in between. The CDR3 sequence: CASSQANYGYTF. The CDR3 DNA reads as TGCGCCAGCAGCCAGGCTAACTATGGCTACACCTTC.

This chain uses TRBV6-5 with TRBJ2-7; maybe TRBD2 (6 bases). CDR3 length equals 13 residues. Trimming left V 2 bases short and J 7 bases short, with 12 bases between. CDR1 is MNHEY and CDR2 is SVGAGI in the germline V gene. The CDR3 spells CASSYPVGGEQYF. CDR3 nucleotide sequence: TGTGCCAGCAGTTACCCGGTTGGAGGGGAGCAGTACTTC.

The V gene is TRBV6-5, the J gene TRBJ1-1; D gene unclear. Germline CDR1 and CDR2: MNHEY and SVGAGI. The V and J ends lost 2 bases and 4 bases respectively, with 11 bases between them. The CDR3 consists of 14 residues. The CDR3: CASSYASRVTEAFF. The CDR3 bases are TGTGCCAGCAGTTACGCCAGCAGAGTCACTGAAGCTTTCTTT.

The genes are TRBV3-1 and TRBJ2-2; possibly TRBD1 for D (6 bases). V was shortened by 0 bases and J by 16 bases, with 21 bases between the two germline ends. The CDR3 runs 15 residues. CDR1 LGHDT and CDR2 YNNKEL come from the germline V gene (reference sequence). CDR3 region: CASSQDRTGLSVRFF. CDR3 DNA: TGTGCCAGCAGCCAAGATCGTACAGGGCTGTCAGTAAGGTTTTTT.

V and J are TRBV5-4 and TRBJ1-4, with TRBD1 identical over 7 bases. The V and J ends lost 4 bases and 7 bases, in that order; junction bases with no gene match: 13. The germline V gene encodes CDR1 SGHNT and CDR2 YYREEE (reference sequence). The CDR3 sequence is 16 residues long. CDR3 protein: CASSASYRGRSEKLFF. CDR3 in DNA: TGTGCCAGCAGCGCAAGTTACAGGGGTCGGAGTGAAAAACTGTTTTTT.

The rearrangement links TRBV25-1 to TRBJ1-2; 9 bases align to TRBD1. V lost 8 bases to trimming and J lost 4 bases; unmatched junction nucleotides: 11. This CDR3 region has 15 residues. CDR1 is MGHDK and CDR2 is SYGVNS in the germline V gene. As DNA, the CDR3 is TGTGCCAGCCAAGACACTGGACAGGGGATCTATGGCTACACCTTC. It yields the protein CASQDTGQGIYGYTF.

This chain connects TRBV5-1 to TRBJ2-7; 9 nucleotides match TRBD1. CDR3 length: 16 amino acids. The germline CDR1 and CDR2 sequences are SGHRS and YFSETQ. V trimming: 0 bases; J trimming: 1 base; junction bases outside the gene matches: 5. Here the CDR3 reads CASSLGSGQGSYEQYF. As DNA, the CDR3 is TGCGCCAGCAGCTTGGGGTCGGGACAGGGATCCTACGAGCAGTACTTC.

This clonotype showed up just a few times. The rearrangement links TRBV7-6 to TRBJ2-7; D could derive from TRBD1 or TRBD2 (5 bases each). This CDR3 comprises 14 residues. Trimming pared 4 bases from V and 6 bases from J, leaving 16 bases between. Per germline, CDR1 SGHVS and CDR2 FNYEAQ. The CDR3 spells CASSSRPGRGEQYF. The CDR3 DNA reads TGTGCCAGCAGCTCTCGGCCAGGGAGAGGCGAGCAGTACTTC.

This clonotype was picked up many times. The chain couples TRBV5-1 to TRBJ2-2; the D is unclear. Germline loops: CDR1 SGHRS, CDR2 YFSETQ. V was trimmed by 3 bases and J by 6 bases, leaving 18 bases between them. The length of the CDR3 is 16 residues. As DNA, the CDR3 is TGCGCCAGCAGCTCTACCAATACCCTTACGGCCGGGGAGCTGTTTTTT. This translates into CASSSTNTLTAGELFF.

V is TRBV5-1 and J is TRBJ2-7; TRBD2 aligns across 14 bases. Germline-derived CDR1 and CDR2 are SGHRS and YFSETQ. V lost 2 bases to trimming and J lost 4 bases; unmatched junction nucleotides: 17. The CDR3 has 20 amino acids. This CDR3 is CASSLGSPGLAGVDGYEQYF. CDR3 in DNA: TGCGCCAGCAGCTTAGGGTCCCCGGGACTAGCGGGAGTAGACGGTTACGAGCAGTACTTC.

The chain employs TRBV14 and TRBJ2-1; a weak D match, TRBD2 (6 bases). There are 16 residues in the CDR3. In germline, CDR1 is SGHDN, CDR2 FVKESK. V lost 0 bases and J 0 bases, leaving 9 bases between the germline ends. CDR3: CASSQELAGSYNEQFF. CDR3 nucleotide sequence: TGTGCCAGCAGCCAAGAACTAGCAGGCTCCTACAATGAGCAGTTCTTC.

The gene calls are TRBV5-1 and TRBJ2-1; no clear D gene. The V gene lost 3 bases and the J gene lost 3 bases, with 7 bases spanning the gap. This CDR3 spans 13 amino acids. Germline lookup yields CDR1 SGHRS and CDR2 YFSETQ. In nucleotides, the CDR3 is TGCGCCAGCAGCTGGTATGGCTACAATGAGCAGTTCTTC. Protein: CASSWYGYNEQFF. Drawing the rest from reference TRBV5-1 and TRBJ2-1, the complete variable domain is KAGVTQTPRYLIKTRGQQVTLSCSPISGHRSVSWYQQTPGQGLQFLFEYFSETQRNKGNFPGRFSGRQFSNSRSEMNVSTLELGDSALYLCASSWYGYNEQFFGPGTRLTVL.

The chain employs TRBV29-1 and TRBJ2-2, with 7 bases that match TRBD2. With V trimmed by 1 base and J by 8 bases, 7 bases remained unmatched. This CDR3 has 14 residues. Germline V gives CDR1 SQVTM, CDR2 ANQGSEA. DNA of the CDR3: TGCAGCGTTGAAGGCGGGAGCGGCCCTGGGGAGCTGTTTTTT. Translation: CSVEGGSGPGELFF.

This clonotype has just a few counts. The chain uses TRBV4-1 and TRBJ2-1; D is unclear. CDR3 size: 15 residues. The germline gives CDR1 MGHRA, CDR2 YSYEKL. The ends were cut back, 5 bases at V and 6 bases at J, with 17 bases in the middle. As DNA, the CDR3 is TGCGCCAGCAGCTCCCCCAGCTCCAGGCGCAATGAGCAGTTCTTC. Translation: CASSSPSSRRNEQFF.

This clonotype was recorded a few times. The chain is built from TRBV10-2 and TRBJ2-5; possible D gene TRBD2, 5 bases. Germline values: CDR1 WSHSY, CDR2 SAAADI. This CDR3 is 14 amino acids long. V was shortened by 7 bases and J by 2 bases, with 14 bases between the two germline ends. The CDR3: CASMWVSGQETQYF. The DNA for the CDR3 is TGCGCCAGCATGTGGGTGTCGGGGCAAGAGACCCAGTACTTC.

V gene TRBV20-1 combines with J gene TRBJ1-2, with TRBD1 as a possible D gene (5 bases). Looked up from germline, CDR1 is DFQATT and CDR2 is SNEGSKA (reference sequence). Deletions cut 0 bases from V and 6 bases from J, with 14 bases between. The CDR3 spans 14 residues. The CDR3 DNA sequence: TGCAGTGCTAGAGATCTCGGGCGAGGGGATGGCTACACCTTC. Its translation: CSARDLGRGDGYTF.

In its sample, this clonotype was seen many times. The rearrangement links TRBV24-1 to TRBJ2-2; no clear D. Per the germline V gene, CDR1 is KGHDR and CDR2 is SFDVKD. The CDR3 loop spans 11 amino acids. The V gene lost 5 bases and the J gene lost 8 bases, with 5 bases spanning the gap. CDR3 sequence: CATSGEGELFF. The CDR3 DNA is TGTGCCACCAGTGGTGAGGGGGAGCTGTTTTTT.

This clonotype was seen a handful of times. The CDR3 DNA reads as TGCAGCGGTGGACAGGATCAAGAGACCCAGTACTTC. This codes for CSGGQDQETQYF. The chain links TRBV29-1 to TRBJ2-5; 7 nucleotides agree with TRBD1. The V gene's germline CDR1 is SQVTM and CDR2 ANQGSEA. Trimming removed 7 bases from V and 2 bases from J; junction bases left unmatched: 4. The CDR3 is 12 amino acids.